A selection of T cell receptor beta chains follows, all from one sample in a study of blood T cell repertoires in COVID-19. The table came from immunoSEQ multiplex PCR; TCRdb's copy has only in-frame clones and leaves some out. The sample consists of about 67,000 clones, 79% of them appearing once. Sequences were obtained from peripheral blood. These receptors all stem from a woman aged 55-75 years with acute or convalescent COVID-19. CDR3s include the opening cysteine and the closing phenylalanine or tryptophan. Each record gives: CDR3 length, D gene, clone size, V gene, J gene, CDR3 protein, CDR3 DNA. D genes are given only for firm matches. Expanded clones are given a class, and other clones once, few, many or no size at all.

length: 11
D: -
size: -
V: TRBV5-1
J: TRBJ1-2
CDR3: CASSLEGHYTF
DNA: TGCGCCAGCAGCTTGGAAGGACATTACACCTTC

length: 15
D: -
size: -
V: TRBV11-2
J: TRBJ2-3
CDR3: CASSLGGERTDTQYF
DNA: TGTGCCAGCAGCTTAGGTGGGGAGCGCACAGATACGCAGTATTTT

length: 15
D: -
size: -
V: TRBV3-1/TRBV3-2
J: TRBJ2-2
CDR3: CASSQDPGAAGELFF
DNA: TGTGCCAGCAGCCAAGATCCAGGGGCGGCCGGGGAGCTGTTTTTT

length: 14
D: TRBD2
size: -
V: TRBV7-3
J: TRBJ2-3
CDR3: CASSFGLDTDTQYF
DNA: TGTGCCAGCAGCTTTGGACTAGACACAGATACGCAGTATTTT

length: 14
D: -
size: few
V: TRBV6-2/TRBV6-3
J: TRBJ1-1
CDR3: CASSYQAPNTEAFF
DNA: TGTGCCAGCAGTTACCAGGCCCCGAACACTGAAGCTTTCTTT

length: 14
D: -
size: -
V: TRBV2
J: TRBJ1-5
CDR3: CASSESARNQPQHF
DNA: TGTGCCAGCAGTGAAAGCGCCAGAAATCAGCCCCAGCATTTT

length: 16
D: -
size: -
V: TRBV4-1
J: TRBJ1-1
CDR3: CASSQAALPVNTEAFF
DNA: TGCGCCAGCAGCCAAGCCGCTCTCCCGGTGAACACTGAAGCTTTCTTT

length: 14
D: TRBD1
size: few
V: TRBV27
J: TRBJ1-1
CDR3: CASKAGGMNTEAFF
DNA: TGTGCCAGTAAAGCAGGGGGAATGAACACTGAAGCTTTCTTT

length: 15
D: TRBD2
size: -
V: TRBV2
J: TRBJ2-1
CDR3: CASSPLGGGGGEQFF
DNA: TGTGCCAGCAGTCCCCTCGGGGGGGGCGGTGGAGAGCAGTTCTTC

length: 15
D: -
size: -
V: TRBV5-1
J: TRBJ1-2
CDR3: CASSFRGRVGDGYTF
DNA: TGCGCCAGCAGCTTCCGAGGGAGGGTAGGGGATGGCTACACCTTC

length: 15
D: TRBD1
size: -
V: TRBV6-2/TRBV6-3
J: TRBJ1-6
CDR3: CASSYRTGRNSPLHF
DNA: TGTGCCAGCAGTTACCGGACAGGGAGGAATTCACCCCTCCACTTT

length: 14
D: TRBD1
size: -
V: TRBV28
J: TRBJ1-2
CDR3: CASSGAGGADGYTF
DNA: TGTGCCAGCAGTGGGGCAGGGGGCGCGGATGGCTACACCTTC

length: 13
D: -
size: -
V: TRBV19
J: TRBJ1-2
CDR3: CASSQQDNYGYTF
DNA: TGTGCCAGTAGTCAACAGGATAACTATGGCTACACCTTC

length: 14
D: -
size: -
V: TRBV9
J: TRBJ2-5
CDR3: CASSRHRLGETQYF
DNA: TGTGCCAGCAGCCGCCACCGACTAGGAGAGACCCAGTACTTC

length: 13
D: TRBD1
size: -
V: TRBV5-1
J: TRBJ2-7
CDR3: CASSPGQPYEQYF
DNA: TGCGCCAGCAGCCCGGGACAGCCCTACGAGCAGTACTTC

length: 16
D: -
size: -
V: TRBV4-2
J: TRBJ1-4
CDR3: CASSQDSTQGNEKLFF
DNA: TGTGCCAGCAGCCAAGATAGTACCCAGGGTAATGAAAAACTGTTTTTT

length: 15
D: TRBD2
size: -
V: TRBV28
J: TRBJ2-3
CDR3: CASSLSGLAGDTQYF
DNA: TGTGCCAGCAGTTTGTCGGGACTAGCGGGAGATACGCAGTATTTT

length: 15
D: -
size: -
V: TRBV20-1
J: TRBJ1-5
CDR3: CSASAGAHSNQPQHF
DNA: TGCAGTGCTAGTGCAGGGGCTCATAGCAATCAGCCCCAGCATTTT

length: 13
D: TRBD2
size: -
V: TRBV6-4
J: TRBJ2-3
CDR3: CASSDERGDTQYF
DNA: TGTGCCAGCAGTGACGAGCGGGGAGATACGCAGTATTTT

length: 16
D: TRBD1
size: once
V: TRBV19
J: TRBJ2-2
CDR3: CASSNEGQGGTGELFF
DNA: TGTGCCAGTAGTAATGAAGGACAGGGGGGTACCGGGGAGCTGTTTTTT

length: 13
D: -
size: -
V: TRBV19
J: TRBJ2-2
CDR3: CASSITKSGELFF
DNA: TGTGCCAGTAGTATAACAAAATCCGGGGAGCTGTTTTTT

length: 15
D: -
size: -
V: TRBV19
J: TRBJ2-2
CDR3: CASSIELGYTGELFF
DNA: TGTGCCAGTAGTATAGAGCTCGGGTACACCGGGGAGCTGTTTTTT

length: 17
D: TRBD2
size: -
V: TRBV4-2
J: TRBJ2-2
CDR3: CASSDPLAGGTTGELFF
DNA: TGTGCCAGCAGCGACCCTTTAGCGGGGGGAACCACCGGGGAGCTGTTTTTT

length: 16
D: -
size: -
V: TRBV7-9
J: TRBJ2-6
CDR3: CASSLDRLTGANVLTF
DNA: TGTGCCAGCAGCTTAGACAGGTTAACTGGGGCCAACGTCCTGACTTTC

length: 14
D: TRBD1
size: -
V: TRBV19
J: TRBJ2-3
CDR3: CASSTGTGLDTQYF
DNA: TGTGCCAGTAGTACTGGGACAGGGTTAGATACGCAGTATTTT

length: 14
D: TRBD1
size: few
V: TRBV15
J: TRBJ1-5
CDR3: CATSQQGGNQPQHF
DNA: TGTGCCACCAGCCAACAGGGGGGCAATCAGCCCCAGCATTTT

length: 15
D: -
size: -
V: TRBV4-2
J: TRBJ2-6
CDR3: CASSILEEGANVLTF
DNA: TGTGCCAGCAGTATCCTGGAGGAGGGGGCCAACGTCCTGACTTTC

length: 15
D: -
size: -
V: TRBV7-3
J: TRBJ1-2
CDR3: CASSPRGVAGDGYTF
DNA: TGTGCCAGCAGCCCCCGTGGGGTGGCAGGGGATGGCTACACCTTC

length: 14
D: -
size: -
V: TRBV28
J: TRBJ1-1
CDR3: CASSPIAGATEAFF
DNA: TGTGCCAGCAGCCCTATAGCGGGGGCGACTGAAGCTTTCTTT

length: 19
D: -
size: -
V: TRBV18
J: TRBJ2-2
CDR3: CASSRTEAILGGNTGELFF
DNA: TGTGCCAGCTCACGCACCGAAGCAATTCTCGGCGGGAACACCGGGGAGCTGTTTTTT

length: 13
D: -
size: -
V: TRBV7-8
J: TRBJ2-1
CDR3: CASSLGGEGEQFF
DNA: TGTGCCAGCAGCTTAGGGGGGGAAGGCGAGCAGTTCTTC

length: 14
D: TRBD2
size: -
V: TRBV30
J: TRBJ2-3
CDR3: CAWSPAGVVDTQYF
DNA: TGTGCCTGGAGTCCGGCGGGGGTTGTGGATACGCAGTATTTT

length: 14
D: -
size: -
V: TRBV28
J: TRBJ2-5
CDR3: CASSSGARGQTQYF
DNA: TGTGCCAGCAGCTCCGGGGCCAGGGGACAGACCCAGTACTTC

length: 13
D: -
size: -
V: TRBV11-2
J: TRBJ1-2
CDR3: CASSFAGNYGYTF
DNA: TGTGCCAGCAGCTTTGCAGGGAACTATGGCTACACCTTC

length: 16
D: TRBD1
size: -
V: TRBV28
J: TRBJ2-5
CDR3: CASSLTGTGGMETQYF
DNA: TGTGCCAGCAGTTTAACCGGGACAGGGGGCATGGAGACCCAGTACTTC

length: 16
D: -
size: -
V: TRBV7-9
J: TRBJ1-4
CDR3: CASSKGGSATNEKLFF
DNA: TGTGCCAGCAGCAAAGGAGGGTCTGCAACTAATGAAAAACTGTTTTTT

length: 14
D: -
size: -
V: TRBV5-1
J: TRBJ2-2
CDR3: CASSLKQVAGELFF
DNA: TGCGCCAGCAGCTTAAAACAGGTGGCCGGGGAGCTGTTTTTT

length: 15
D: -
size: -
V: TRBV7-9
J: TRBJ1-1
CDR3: CASSLGLGGNTEAFF
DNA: TGTGCCAGCAGCTTAGGTTTGGGGGGAAACACTGAAGCTTTCTTT

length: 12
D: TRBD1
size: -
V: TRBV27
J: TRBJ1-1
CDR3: CASSLSGGEAFF
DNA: TGTGCCAGCAGTTTATCAGGGGGCGAAGCTTTCTTT